These 3 T cell receptor beta chains originate from one sample sequenced in a study of T-cell reconstitution after alpha-beta-depleted transplantation in children. Unique molecular identifiers were incorporated during preparation of the TCRbeta library. In TCRdb, the PCR reads were re-called with MiXCR into one record per CDR3 protein. Of some 200,000 distinct CDR3 sequences listed, approximately 9.7% are singletons. This specimen was PBMCs from the stem cell graft donor, taken from the stem cell graft. Every receptor here comes from a human donor who donated a stem cell graft to a child with SCID.

There are many counts of this clonotype. V and J are TRBV4-1 and TRBJ1-1; D gene ambiguous. The CDR3 covers 13 residues. Trimming removed 2 bases from V and 6 bases from J, with 10 bases in between. Germline CDR1 is MGHRA and CDR2 is YSYEKL. CDR3 residues: CASSQLPESEAFF. The CDR3 nucleotides are TGCGCCAGCAGCCAACTTCCCGAGTCTGAAGCTTTCTTT.

This clonotype occurred many times. V is TRBV11-2 and J is TRBJ2-2; 9 bases match TRBD2. The CDR3 spans 17 residues. V lost 4 bases to trimming and J lost 3 bases; unmatched junction nucleotides: 9. Germline loops: CDR1 SGHAT, CDR2 FQNNGV. The CDR3, as DNA: TGTGCCAGCAGCTCGGGGAGCGGGGGGCGTGACACCGGGGAGCTGTTTTTT. As protein: CASSSGSGGRDTGELFF.

This clonotype was counted ten times or more. V is TRBV5-1 and J is TRBJ2-6; a possible D gene is TRBD1 (5 bases). From germline, CDR1 is SGHRS and CDR2 YFSETQ. CDR3 size: 16 residues. Trimming removed 4 bases from V and 2 bases from J, with 13 bases in between. This CDR3 is CASSLRRATGANVLTF. CDR3 sequence (DNA): TGCGCCAGCAGCCTTCGCAGGGCTACTGGGGCCAACGTCCTGACTTTC.